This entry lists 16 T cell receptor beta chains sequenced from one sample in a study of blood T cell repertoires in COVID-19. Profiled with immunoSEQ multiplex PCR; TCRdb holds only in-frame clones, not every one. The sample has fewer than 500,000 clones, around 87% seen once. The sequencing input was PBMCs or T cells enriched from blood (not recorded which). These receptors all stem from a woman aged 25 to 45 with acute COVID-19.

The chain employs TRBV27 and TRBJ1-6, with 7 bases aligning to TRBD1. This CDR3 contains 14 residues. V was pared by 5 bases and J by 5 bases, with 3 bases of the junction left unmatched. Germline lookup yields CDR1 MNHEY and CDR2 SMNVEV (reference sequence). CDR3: CASSGTANNSPLHF. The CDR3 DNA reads TGTGCCAGCAGTGGGACAGCTAATAATTCACCCCTCCACTTT.

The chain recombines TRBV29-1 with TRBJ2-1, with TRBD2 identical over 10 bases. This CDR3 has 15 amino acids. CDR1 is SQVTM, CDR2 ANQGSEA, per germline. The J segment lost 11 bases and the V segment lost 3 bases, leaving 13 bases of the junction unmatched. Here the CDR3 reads CSVDGTSASGTQQFF. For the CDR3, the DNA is TGCAGCGTTGATGGGACTAGCGCGAGTGGCACCCAGCAGTTCTTC.

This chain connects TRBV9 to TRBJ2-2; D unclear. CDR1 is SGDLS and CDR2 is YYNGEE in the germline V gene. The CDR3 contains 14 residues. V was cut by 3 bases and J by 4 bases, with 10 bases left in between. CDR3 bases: TGTGCCAGCAGCGGAGGCAGTCCCACCGGGGAGCTGTTTTTT. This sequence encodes CASSGGSPTGELFF.

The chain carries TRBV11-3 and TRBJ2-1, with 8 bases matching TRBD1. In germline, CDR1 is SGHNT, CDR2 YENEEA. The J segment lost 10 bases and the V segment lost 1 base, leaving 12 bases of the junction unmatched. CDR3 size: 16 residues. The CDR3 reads CASSLVGQGRGREQFF. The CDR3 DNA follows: TGTGCCAGCAGCTTAGTCGGACAGGGAAGGGGCAGGGAGCAGTTCTTC.

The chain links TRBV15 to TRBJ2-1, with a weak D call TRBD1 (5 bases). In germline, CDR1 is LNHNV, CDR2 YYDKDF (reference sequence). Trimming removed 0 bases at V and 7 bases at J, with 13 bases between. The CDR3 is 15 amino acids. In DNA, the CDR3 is TGTGCCACCAGCAGAGATAAGCAGGGTCGGAATGAGCAGTTCTTC. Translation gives CATSRDKQGRNEQFF. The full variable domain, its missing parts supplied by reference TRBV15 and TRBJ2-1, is DAMVIQNPRYQVTQFGKPVTLSCSQTLNHNVMYWYQQKSSQAPKLLFHYYDKDFNNEADTPDNFQSRRPNTSFCFLDIRSPGLGDTAMYLCATSRDKQGRNEQFFGPGTRLTVL.

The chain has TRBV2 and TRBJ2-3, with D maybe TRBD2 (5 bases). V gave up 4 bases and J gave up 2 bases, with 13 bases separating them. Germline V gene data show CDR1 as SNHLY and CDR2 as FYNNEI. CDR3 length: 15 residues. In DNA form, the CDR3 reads TGTGCCAGCAGTGCGGTCCAGCGGTTCACAGATACGCAGTATTTT. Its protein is CASSAVQRFTDTQYF.

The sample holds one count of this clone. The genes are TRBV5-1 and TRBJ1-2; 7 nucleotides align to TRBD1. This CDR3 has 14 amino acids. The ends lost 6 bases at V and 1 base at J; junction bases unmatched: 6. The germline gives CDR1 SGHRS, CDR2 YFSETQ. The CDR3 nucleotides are TGCGCCAGCACAGGGGGAGGAGGTAACTATGGCTACACCTTC. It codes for CASTGGGGNYGYTF.

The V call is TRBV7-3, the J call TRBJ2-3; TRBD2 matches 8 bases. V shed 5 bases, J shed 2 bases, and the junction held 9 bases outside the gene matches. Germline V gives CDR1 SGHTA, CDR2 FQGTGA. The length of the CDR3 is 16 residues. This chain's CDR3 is CASSLERGPSTDTQYF. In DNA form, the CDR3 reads TGTGCCAGCAGCCTCGAGCGGGGGCCCTCCACAGATACGCAGTATTTT. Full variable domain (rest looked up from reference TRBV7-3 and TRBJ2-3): GAGVSQTPSNKVTEKGKYVELRCDPISGHTALYWYRQSLGQGPEFLIYFQGTGAADDSGLPNDRFFAVRPEGSVSTLKIQRTERGDSAVYLCASSLERGPSTDTQYFGPGTRLTVL.

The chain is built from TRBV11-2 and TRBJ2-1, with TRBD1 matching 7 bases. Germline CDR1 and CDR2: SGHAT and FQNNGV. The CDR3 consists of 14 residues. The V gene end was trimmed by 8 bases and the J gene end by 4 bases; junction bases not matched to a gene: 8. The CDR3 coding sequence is TGTGCCAGCGAGCAAGGGGGCGCGTACAATGAGCAGTTCTTC. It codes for CASEQGGAYNEQFF.

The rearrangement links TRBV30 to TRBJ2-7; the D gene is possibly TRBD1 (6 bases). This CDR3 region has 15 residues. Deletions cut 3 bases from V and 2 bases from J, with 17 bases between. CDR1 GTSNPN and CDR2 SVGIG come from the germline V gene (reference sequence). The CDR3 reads CAWSETGSKAYEQYF. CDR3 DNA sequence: TGTGCCTGGAGCGAAACAGGGTCCAAGGCCTACGAGCAGTACTTC.

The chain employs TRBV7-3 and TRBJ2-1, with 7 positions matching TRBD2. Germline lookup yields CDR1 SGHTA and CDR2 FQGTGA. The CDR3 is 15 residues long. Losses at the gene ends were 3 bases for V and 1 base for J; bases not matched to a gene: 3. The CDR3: CASSFLADSYNEQFF. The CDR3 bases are TGTGCCAGCAGCTTTCTAGCGGATTCCTACAATGAGCAGTTCTTC.

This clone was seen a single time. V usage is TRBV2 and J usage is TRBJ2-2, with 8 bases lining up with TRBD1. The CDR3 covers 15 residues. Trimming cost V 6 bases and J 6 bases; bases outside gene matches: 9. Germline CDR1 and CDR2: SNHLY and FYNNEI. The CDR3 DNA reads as TGTGCCAGCAGATTGGACAGGGTCAGGGCCGGGGAGCTGTTTTTT. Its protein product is CASRLDRVRAGELFF.

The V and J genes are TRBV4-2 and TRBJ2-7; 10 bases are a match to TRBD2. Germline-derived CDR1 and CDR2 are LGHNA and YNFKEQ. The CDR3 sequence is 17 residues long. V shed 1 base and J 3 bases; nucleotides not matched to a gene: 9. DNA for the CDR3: TGTGCCAGCAGCCAAGGAGACAGCGGGGGGGCAATCTACGAGCAGTACTTC. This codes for CASSQGDSGGAIYEQYF.

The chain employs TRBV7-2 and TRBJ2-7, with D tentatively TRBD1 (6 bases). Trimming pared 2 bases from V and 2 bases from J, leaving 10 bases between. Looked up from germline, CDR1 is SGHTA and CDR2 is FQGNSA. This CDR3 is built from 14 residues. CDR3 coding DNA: TGTGCCAGCAGCTTAACCAGGGACACCTACGAGCAGTACTTC. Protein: CASSLTRDTYEQYF.

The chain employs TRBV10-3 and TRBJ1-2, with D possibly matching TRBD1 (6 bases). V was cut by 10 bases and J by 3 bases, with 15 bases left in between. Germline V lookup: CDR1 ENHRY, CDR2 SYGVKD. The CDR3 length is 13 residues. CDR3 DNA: TGTGCCACCCAGCGGACAGTTGACTATGGCTACACCTTC. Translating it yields CATQRTVDYGYTF.

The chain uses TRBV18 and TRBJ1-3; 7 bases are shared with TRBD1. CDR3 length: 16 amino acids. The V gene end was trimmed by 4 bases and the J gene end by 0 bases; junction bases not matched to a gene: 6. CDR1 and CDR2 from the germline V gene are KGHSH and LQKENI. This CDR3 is CASSRGQPDSGNTIYF. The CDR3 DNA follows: TGTGCCAGCTCACGGGGACAGCCCGACTCTGGAAACACCATATATTTT.